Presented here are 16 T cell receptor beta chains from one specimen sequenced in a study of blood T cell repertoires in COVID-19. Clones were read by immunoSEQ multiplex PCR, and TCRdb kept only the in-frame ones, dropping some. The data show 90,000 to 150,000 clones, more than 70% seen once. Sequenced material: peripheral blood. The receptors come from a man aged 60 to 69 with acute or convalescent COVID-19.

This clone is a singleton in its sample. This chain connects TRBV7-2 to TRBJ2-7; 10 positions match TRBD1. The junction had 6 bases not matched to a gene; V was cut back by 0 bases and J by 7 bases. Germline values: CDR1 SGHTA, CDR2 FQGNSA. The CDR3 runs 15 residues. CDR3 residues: CASSLAGTGEEEQYF. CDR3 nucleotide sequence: TGTGCCAGCAGCTTAGCCGGGACAGGGGAAGAGGAGCAGTACTTC.

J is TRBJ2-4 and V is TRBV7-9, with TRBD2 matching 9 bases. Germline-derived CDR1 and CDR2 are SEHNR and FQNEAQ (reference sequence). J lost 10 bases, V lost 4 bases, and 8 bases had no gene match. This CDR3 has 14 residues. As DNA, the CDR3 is TGTGCCAGCAGCTCCGCCGGGACTAGCCATATTCAGTACTTC. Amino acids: CASSSAGTSHIQYF.

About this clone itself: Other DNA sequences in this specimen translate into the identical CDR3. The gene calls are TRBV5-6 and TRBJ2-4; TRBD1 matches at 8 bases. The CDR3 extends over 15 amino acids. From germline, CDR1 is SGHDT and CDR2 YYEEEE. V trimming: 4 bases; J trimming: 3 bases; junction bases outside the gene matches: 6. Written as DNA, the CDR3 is TGTGCCAGCAGCCTATTGACAGGGGACAAAAACATTCAGTACTTC. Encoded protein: CASSLLTGDKNIQYF.

CDR3 nucleotides: TGTGCCAGCAGTTCCACGACAGGCGTGGGATCACCCCTCCACTTT. Its translation: CASSSTTGVGSPLHF. This chain joins TRBV27 and TRBJ1-6, with D maybe TRBD1 (6 bases). The CDR3 consists of 15 residues. From germline, CDR1 is MNHEY and CDR2 SMNVEV (reference sequence). Trimming stripped 4 bases from V and 10 bases from J, with 17 bases between.

The CDR3 here is CASIRDYNSPLHF. The CDR3 DNA follows: TGTGCCAGCATCAGGGACTATAATTCACCCCTCCACTTT. This chain links TRBV2 with TRBJ1-6; a weak D match, TRBD1 (5 bases). Germline V gene data show CDR1 as SNHLY and CDR2 as FYNNEI. CDR3 length: 13 residues. The V end was cut by 7 bases, the J end by 3 bases, with 7 bases between.

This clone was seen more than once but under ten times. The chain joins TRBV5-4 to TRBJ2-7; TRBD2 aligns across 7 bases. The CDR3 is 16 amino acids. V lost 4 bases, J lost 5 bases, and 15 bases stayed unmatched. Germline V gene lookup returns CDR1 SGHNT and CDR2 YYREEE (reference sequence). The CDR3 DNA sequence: TGTGCCAGCAGCGGAGGGCACCTGGCGGGAGCCGACGAGCAGTACTTC. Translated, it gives CASSGGHLAGADEQYF. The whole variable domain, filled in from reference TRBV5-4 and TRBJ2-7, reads ETGVTQSPTHLIKTRGQQVTLRCSSQSGHNTVSWYQQALGQGPQFIFQYYREEENGRGNFPPRFSGLQFPNYSSELNVNALELDDSALYLCASSGGHLAGADEQYFGPGTRLTVT.

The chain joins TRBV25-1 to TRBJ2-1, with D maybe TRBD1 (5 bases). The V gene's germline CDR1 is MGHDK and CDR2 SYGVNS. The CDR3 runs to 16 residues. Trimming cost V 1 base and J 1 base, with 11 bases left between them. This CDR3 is CASSEFGQGSYNEQFF. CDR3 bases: TGTGCCAGCAGTGAATTTGGGCAGGGATCCTACAATGAGCAGTTCTTC. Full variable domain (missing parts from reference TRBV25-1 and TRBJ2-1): EADIYQTPRYLVIGTGKKITLECSQTMGHDKMYWYQQDPGMELHLIHYSYGVNSTEKGDLSSESTVSRIRTEHFPLTLESARPSHTSQYLCASSEFGQGSYNEQFFGPGTRLTVL.

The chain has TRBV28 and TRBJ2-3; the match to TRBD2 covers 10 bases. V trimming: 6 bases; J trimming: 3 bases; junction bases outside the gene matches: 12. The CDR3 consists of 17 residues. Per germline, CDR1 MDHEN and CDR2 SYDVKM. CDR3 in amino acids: CASRGASGSWVTDTQYF. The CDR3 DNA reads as TGTGCCAGCAGGGGGGCTAGCGGGAGTTGGGTAACAGATACGCAGTATTTT.

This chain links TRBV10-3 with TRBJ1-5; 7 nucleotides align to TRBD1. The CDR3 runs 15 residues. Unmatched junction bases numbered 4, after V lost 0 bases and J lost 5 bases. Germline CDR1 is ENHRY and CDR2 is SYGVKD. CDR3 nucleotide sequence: TGTGCCATCAGTGAGTCGGGGACAGCTTATCAGCCCCAGCATTTT. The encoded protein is CAISESGTAYQPQHF.

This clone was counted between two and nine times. The CDR3 nucleotides read TGTGCCAGCAGCTCCTTCAGGACTCAAGGCTACGAGCAGTACTTC. Translation: CASSSFRTQGYEQYF. This chain links TRBV7-9 with TRBJ2-7; a possible D gene is TRBD2 (5 bases). V lost 4 bases and J lost 3, with 16 bases in between. Germline CDR1 is SEHNR and CDR2 is FQNEAQ (reference sequence). This CDR3 has 15 residues.

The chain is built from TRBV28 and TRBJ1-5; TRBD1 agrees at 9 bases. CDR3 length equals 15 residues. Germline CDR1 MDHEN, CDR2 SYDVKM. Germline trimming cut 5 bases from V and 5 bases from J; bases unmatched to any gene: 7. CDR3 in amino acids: CASSAWTGVDQPQHF. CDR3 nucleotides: TGTGCCAGCAGTGCCTGGACAGGGGTGGATCAGCCCCAGCATTTT.

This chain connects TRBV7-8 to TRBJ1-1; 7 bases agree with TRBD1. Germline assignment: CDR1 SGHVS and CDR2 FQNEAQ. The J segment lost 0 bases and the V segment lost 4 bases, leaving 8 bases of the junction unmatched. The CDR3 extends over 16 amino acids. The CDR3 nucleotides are TGTGCCAGCAGCTCCCGGGACAGACCCATGAACACTGAAGCTTTCTTT. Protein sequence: CASSSRDRPMNTEAFF.

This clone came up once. The CDR3 bases are TGTGCCAGCAGCTTAGTTCAGGGGCAAAGCACAGATACGCAGTATTTT. This codes for CASSLVQGQSTDTQYF. V gene TRBV7-8 combines with J gene TRBJ2-3; D perhaps matches TRBD1 (6 bases). The V gene lost 1 base and the J gene lost 0 bases, with 11 bases spanning the gap. The length of the CDR3 is 16 residues. Per germline, CDR1 SGHVS and CDR2 FQNEAQ.

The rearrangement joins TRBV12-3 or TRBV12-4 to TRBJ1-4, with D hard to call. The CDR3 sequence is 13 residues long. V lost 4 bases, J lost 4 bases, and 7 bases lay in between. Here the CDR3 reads CASSSYSNEKLFF. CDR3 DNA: TGTGCCAGCAGTTCCTACAGTAATGAAAAACTGTTTTTT.

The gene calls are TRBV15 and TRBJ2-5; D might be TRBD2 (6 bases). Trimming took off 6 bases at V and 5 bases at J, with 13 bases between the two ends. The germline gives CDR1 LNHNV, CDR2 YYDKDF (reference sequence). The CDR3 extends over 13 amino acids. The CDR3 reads CATSTGTLETQYF. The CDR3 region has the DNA TGTGCCACCAGTACTGGGACTCTCGAGACCCAGTACTTC.

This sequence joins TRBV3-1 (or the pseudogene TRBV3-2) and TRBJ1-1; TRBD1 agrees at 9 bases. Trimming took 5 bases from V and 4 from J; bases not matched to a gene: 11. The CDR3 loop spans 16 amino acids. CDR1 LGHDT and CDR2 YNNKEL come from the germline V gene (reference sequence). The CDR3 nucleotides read TGTGCCAGCAGCTTTAATCCGACAGGGGGATTCACTGAAGCTTTCTTT. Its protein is CASSFNPTGGFTEAFF.